This TCR beta chain came from a study of T-cell memory formation after mild COVID-19. As for the study in general: Largely donor-specific sequence clusters came from two donors.

This CDR3 comprises 15 residues. V shed 4 bases and J 1 base; nucleotides not matched to a gene: 6. CDR1 SGHAT and CDR2 FQNNGV come from the germline V gene. General study findings and limits: Among CD4+ contracting clones, most were CM and EM, and CD8+ ones EMRA.

Of note for this clonotype: The antigen is unknown.

TCR alpha and TCR beta cDNA libraries carrying sample barcodes and UMIs came from 5'RACE with constant-segment primers. TCRdb reanalysed the 5' RACE reads using MiXCR and keeps one entry per CDR3 protein. Of around 310,000 distinct CDR3 sequences in the sample, around 15% were seen once. V and J are TRBV11-2 and TRBJ1-1; 7 nucleotides match TRBD1. Sequencing was done on a sample of PBMCs or a T cell subset sorted from them (not recorded which). The TCR originated in a man aged 18 to 35 who had mild COVID-19 (a few samples of this study predate the infection). Cell type and time point are not known. This chain's CDR3 is CASSSQGVANTEAFF. The CDR3 bases are TGTGCCAGCAGCTCCCAGGGGGTAGCGAACACTGAAGCTTTCTTT.